The T cell receptor (beta chain) described here comes from a study of PD-1 blockade in classical Hodgkin lymphoma. Every one of the patients relapsed after autologous stem cell transplantation (brentuximab vedotin exposure was variable). Details on this clone: Its specificity is not known.

TCRdb's table, derived via immunoSEQ multiplex PCR, lists solely in-frame clones and lacks some. This sample has some 90,000 clones; over 90% occur once, and the top ten carry roughly 2.6%. Findings of the study overall: TCR diversity rose significantly by C4D1 in CD4+ but not CD8+ cells.

The CDR3 has 14 amino acids. Germline CDR1 GTSNPN, CDR2 SVGIG (reference sequence). Trimming removed 1 base from V and 8 bases from J, with 15 bases in between. This chain uses TRBV30 with TRBJ2-1; unclear D gene. The specimen comprised peripheral blood mononuclear cells (PBMCs), sampled before the second cycle of nivolumab. The sequence was obtained from a human donor with classical Hodgkin lymphoma. The CDR3 DNA reads as TGTGCCTGGAGTGCACAACCTTTAGGTTATGAGCAGTTCTTC. This gives the protein CAWSAQPLGYEQFF.